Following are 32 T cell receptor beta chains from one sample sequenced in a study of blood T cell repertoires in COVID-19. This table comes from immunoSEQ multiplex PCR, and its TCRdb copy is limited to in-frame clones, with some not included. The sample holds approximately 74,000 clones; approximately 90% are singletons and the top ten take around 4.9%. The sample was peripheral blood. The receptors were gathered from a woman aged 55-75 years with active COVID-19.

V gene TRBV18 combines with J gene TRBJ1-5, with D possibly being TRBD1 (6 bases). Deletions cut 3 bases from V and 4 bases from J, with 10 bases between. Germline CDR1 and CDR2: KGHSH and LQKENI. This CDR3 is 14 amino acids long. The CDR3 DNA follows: TGTGCCAGCTCACCGGACAGTCTTAATCAGCCCCAGCATTTT. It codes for CASSPDSLNQPQHF. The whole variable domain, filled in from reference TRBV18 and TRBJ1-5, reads NAGVMQNPRHLVRRRGQEARLRCSPMKGHSHVYWYRQLPEEGLKFMVYLQKENIIDESGMPKERFSAEFPKEGPSILRIQQVVRGDSAAYFCASSPDSLNQPQHFGDGTRLSIL.

The CDR3 coding sequence is TGTGCCAGCTCGTCGGAGTACGAGCAGTACTTC. Translating it yields CASSSEYEQYF. The V call is TRBV18, the J call TRBJ2-7; D unclear. Germline values: CDR1 KGHSH, CDR2 LQKENI. This CDR3 is built from 11 residues. Trimming pared 6 bases from V and 4 bases from J, leaving 7 bases between.

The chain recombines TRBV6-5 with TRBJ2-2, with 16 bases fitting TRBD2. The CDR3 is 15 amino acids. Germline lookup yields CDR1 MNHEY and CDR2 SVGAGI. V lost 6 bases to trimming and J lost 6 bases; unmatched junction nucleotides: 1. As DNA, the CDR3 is TGTGCCAGCAGGGGACTAGCGGGAGGGGCCGGGGAGCTGTTTTTT. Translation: CASRGLAGGAGELFF.

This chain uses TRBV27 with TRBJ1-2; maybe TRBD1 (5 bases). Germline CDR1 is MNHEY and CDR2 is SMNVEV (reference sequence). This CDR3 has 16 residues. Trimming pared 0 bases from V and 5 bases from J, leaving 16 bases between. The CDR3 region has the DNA TGTGCCAGCAGTTTATCCTGGGGCGGGGGAGTTTATGGCTACACCTTC. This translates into CASSLSWGGGVYGYTF.

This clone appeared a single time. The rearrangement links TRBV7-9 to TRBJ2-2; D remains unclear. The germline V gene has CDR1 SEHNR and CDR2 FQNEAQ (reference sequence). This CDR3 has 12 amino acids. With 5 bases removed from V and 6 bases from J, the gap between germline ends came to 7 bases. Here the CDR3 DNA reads TGTGCCAGCAGCACCACTTCCGGGGAGCTGTTTTTT. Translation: CASSTTSGELFF.

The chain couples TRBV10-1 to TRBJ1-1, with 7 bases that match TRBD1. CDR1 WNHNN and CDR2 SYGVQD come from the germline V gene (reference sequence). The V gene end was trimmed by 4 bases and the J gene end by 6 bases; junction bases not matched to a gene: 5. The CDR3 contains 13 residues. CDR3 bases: TGCGCCAGCAGTGCAAAGGGGGCCGCTGAAGCTTTCTTT. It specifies CASSAKGAAEAFF.

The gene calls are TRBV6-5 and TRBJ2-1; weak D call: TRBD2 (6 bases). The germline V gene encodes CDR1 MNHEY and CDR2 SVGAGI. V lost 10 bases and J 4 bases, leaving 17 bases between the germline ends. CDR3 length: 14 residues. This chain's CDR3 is CATGTSHTYNEQFF. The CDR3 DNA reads TGTGCCACCGGGACTTCCCATACTTACAATGAGCAGTTCTTC.

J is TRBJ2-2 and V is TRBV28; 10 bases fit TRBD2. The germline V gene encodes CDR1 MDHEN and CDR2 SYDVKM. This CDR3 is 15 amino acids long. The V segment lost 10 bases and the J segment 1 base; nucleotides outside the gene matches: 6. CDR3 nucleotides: TGTGCCACCCAACTAGCGGGATTGAACACCGGGGAGCTGTTTTTT. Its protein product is CATQLAGLNTGELFF.

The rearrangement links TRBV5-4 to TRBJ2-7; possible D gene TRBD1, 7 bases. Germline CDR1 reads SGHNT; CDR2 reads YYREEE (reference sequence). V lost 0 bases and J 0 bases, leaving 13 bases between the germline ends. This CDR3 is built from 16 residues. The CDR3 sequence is CASSLAAGGLSYEQYF. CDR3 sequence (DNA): TGTGCCAGCAGCTTGGCAGCAGGGGGGCTCTCCTACGAGCAGTACTTC. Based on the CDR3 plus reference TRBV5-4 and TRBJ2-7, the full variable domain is ETGVTQSPTHLIKTRGQQVTLRCSSQSGHNTVSWYQQALGQGPQFIFQYYREEENGRGNFPPRFSGLQFPNYSSELNVNALELDDSALYLCASSLAAGGLSYEQYFGPGTRLTVT.

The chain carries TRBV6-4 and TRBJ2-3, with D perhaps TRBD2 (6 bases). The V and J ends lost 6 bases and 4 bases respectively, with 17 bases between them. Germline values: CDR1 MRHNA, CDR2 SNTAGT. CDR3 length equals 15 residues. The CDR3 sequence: CASRTRPGTPDTQYF. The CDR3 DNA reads TGTGCCAGCAGGACTAGGCCAGGGACCCCAGATACGCAGTATTTT.

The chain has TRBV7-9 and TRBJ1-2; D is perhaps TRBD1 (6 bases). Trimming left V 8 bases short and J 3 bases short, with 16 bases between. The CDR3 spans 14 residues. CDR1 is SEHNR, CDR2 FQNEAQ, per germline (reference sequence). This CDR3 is CASGGAVGDYGYTF. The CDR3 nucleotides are TGTGCCAGCGGGGGGGCCGTCGGGGACTATGGCTACACCTTC. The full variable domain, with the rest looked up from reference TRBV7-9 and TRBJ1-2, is DTGVSQNPRHKITKRGQNVTFRCDPISEHNRLYWYRQTLGQGPEFLTYFQNEAQLEKSRLLSDRFSAERPKGSFSTLEIQRTEQGDSAMYLCASGGAVGDYGYTFGSGTRLTVV.

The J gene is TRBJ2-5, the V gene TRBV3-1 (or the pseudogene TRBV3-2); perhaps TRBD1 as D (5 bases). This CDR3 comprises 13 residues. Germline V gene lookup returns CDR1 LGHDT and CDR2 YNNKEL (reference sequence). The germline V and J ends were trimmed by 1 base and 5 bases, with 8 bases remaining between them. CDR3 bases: TGTGCCAGCAGCCAAGGACCAGGGGAGACCCAGTACTTC. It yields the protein CASSQGPGETQYF.

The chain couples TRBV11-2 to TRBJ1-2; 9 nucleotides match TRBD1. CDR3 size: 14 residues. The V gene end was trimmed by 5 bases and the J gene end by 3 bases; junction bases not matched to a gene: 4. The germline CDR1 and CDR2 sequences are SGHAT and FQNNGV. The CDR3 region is CASSLQGAHYGYTF. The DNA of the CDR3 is TGTGCCAGCAGCCTACAGGGGGCCCACTATGGCTACACCTTC.

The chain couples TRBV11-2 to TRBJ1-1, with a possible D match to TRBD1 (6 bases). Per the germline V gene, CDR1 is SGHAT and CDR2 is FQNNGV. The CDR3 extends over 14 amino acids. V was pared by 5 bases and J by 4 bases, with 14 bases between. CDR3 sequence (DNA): TGTGCCAGCAGCGTGGTAAGGGGGGGCACTGAAGCTTTCTTT. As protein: CASSVVRGGTEAFF. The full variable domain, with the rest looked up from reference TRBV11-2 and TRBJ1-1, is EAGVAQSPRYKIIEKRQSVAFWCNPISGHATLYWYQQILGQGPKLLIQFQNNGVVDDSQLPKDRFSAERLKGVDSTLKIQPAKLEDSAVYLCASSVVRGGTEAFFGQGTRLTVV.

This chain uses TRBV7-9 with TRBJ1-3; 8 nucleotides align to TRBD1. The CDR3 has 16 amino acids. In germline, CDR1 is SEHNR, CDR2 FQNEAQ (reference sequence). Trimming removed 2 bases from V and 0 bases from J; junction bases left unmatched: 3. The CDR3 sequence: CASSLNTGGSGNTIYF. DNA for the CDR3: TGTGCCAGCAGCTTAAATACAGGGGGCTCTGGAAACACCATATATTTT.

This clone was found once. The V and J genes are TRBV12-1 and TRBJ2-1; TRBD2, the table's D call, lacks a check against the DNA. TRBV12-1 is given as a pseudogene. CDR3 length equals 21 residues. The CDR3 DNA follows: TGTGCCAGCAGCTTTGGAGTTCCGGGACTAGCGGGAGGGCCGATGGGTTGTGAGCAGTTCTTC. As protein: CASSFGVPGLAGGPMGCEQFF.

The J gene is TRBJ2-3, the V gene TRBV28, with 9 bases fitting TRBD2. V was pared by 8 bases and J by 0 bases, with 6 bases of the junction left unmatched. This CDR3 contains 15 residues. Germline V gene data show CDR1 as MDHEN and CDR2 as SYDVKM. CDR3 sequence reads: CASATSGASTDTQYF. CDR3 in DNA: TGTGCCAGCGCGACTAGCGGAGCTAGCACAGATACGCAGTATTTT.

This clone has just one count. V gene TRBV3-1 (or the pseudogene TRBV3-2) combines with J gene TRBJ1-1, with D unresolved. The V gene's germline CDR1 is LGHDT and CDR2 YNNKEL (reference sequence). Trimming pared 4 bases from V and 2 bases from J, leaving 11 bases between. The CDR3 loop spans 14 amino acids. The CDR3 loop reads CASSPPRGNTEAFF. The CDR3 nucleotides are TGTGCCAGCAGCCCCCCCCGGGGTAACACTGAAGCTTTCTTT.

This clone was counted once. CDR3 nucleotide sequence: TGCGCCAGCAGCCAAGATACGCCGACAAAAGAAAATGAGCAGTTCTTC. Translation gives CASSQDTPTKENEQFF. The chain uses TRBV4-1 and TRBJ2-1; D remains unclear. Germline CDR1 and CDR2: MGHRA and YSYEKL. V was trimmed by 0 bases and J by 7 bases, leaving 16 bases between them. This CDR3 is built from 16 residues.

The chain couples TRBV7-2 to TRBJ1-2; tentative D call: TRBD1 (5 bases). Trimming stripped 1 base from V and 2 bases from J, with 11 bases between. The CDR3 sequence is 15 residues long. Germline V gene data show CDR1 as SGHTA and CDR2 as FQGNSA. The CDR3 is CASSLVRGGNYGYTF. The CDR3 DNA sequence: TGTGCCAGCAGCTTAGTAAGGGGAGGGAACTATGGCTACACCTTC.

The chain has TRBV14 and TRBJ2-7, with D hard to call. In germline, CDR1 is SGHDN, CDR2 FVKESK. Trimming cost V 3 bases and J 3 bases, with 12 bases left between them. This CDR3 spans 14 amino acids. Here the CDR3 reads CASSQGPTSYEQYF. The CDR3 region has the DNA TGTGCCAGCAGCCAGGGCCCGACGAGCTACGAGCAGTACTTC.

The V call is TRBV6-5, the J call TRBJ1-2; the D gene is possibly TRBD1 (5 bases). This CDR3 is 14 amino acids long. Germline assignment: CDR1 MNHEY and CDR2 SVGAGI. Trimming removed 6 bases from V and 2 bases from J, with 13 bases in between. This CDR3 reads CASRTGGYNYGYTF. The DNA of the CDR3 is TGTGCCAGCAGGACGGGGGGATACAACTATGGCTACACCTTC.

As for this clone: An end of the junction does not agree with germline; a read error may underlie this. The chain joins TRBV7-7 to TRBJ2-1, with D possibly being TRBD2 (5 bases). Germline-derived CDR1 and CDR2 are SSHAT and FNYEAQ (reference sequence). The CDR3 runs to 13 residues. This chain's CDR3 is CASSPTRSGEQFF. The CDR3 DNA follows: TGTGCTAGCAGCCCTACTAGGAGCGGTGAGCAGTTCTTC.

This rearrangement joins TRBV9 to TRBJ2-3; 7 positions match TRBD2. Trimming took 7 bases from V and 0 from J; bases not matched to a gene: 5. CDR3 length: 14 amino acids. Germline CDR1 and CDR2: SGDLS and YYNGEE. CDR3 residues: CASGRDLSTDTQYF. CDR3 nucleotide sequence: TGTGCCAGCGGGAGGGACCTCAGCACAGATACGCAGTATTTT.

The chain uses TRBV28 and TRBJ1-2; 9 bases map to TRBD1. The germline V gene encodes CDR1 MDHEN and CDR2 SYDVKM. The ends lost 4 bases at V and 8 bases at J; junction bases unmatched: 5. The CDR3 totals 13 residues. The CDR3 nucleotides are TGTGCCAGCAGTTCCAACAGGGGGCGCGGCTACACCTTC. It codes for CASSSNRGRGYTF.

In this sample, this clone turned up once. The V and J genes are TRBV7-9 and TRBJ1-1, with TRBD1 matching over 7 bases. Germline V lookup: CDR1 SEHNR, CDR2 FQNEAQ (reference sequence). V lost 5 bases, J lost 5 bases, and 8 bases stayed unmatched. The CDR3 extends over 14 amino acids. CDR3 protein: CASSPRTGWTEAFF. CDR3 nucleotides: TGTGCCAGCAGCCCCCGGACAGGTTGGACTGAAGCTTTCTTT.

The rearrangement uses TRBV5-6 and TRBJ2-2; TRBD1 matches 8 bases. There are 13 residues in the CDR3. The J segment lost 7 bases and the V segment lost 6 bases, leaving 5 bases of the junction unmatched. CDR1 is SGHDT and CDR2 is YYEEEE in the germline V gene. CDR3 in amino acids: CASTRGQGGELFF. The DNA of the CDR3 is TGTGCCAGCACCAGGGGGCAGGGCGGGGAGCTGTTTTTT.

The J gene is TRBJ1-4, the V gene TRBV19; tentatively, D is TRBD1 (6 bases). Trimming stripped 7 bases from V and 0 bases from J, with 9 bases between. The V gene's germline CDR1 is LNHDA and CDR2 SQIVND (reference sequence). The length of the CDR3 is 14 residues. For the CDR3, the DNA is TGTGCCAGTAAACAGGGATCAACTAATGAAAAACTGTTTTTT. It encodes CASKQGSTNEKLFF. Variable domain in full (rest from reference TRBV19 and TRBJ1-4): DGGITQSPKYLFRKEGQNVTLSCEQNLNHDAMYWYRQDPGQGLRLIYYSQIVNDFQKGDIAEGYSVSREKKESFPLTVTSAQKNPTAFYLCASKQGSTNEKLFFGSGTQLSVL.

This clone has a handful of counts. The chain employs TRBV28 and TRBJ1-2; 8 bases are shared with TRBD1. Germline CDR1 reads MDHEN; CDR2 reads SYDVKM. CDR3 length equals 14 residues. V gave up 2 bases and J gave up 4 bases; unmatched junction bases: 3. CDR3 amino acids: CASSLAGGTYGYTF. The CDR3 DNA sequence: TGTGCCAGCAGTTTAGCAGGGGGCACCTATGGCTACACCTTC.

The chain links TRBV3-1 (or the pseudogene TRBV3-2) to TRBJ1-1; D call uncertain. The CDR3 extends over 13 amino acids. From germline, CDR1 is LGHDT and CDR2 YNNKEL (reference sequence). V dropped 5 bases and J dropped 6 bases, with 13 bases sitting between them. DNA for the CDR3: TGTGCCAGCAGCAATTACAATACAGCTGAAGCTTTCTTT. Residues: CASSNYNTAEAFF.

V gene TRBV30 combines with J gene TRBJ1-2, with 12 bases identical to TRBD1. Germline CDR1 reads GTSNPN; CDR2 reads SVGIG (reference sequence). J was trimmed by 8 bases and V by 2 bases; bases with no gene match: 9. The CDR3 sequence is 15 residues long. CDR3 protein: CAWSRPGQGAYGYTF. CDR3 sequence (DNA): TGTGCCTGGAGTAGGCCGGGACAGGGGGCGTACGGCTACACCTTC.

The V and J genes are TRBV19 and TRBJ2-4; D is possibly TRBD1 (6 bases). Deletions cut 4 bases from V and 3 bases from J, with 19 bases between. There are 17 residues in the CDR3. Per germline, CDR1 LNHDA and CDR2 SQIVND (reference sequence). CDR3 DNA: TGTGCCAGTAGTACCTCTTCAGGGGAGTCGGGCAAAAACATTCAGTACTTC. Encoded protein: CASSTSSGESGKNIQYF.